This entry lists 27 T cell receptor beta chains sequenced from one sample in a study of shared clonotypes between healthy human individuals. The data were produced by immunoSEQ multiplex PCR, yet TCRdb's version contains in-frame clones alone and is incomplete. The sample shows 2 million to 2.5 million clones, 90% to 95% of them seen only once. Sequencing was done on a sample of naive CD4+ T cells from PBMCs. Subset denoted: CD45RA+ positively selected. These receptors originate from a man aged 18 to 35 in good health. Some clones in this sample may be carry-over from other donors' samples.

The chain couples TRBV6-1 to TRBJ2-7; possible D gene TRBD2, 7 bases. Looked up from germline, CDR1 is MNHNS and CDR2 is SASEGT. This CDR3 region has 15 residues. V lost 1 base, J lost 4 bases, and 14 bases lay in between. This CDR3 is CASSEGRGRGYEQYF. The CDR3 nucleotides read TGTGCCAGCAGTGAAGGTCGAGGGAGGGGGTACGAGCAGTACTTC.

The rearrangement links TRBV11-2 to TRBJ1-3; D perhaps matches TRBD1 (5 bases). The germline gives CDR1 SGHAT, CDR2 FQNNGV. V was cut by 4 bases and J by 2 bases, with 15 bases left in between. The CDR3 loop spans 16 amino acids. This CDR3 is CASSSYGAGAGNTIYF. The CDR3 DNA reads TGTGCCAGCAGCTCCTACGGGGCGGGAGCTGGAAACACCATATATTTT.

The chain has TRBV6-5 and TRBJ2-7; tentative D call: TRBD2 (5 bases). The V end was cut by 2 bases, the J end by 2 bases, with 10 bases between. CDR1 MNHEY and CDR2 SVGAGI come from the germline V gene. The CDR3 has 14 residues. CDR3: CASSYEGGTYEQYF. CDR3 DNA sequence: TGTGCCAGCAGTTACGAAGGAGGTACCTACGAGCAGTACTTC.

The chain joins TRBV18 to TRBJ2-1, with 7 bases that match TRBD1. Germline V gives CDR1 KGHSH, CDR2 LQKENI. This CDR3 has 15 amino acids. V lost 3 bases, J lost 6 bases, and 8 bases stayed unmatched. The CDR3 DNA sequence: TGTGCCAGCTCACCTCCGGGACAGTTAACCAATGAGCAGTTCTTC. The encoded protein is CASSPPGQLTNEQFF.

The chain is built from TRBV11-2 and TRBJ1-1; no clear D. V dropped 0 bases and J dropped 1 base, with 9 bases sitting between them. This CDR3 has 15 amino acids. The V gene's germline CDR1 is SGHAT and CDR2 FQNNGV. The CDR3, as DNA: TGTGCCAGCAGCTTAGAAGGGATTCCGAACACTGAAGCTTTCTTT. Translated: CASSLEGIPNTEAFF.

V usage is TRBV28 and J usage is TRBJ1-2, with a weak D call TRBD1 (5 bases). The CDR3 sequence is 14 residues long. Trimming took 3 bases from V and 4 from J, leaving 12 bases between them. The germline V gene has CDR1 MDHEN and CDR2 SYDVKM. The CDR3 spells CASSLAGFSYGYTF. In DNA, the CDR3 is TGTGCCAGCAGTTTGGCAGGGTTTAGCTATGGCTACACCTTC.

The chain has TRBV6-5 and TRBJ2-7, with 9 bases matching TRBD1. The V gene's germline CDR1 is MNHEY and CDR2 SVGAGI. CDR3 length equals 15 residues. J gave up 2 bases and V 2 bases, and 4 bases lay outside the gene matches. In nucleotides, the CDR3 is TGTGCCAGCAGTTACACGACAGGGGGGACCTACGAGCAGTACTTC. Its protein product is CASSYTTGGTYEQYF.

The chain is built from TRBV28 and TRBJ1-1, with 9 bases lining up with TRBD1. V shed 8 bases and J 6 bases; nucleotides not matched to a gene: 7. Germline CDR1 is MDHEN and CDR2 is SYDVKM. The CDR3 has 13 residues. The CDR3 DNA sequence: TGTGCCAGCTTAAACAGGGACAGGGCTGAAGCTTTCTTT. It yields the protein CASLNRDRAEAFF.

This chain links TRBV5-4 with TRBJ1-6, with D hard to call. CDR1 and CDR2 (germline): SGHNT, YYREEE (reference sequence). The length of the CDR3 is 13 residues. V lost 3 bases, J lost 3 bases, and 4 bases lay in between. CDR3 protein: CASSSGYNSPLHF. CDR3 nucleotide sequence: TGTGCCAGCAGCTCGGGCTATAATTCACCCCTCCACTTT.

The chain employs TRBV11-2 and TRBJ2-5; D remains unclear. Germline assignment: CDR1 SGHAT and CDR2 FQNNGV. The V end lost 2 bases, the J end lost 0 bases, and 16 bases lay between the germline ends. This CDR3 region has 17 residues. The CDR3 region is CASSLWFGRAYQETQYF. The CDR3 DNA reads TGTGCCAGCAGCTTATGGTTTGGTCGAGCGTACCAAGAGACCCAGTACTTC. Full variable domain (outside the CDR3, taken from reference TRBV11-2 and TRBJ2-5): EAGVAQSPRYKIIEKRQSVAFWCNPISGHATLYWYQQILGQGPKLLIQFQNNGVVDDSQLPKDRFSAERLKGVDSTLKIQPAKLEDSAVYLCASSLWFGRAYQETQYFGPGTRLLVL.

This chain's CDR3 is CASSGGQGSYNEQFF. In DNA form, the CDR3 reads TGCGCCAGCAGCGGGGGACAGGGCTCCTACAATGAGCAGTTCTTC. V usage is TRBV5-1 and J usage is TRBJ2-1; 9 bases are a match to TRBD1. This CDR3 is built from 15 residues. The germline gives CDR1 SGHRS, CDR2 YFSETQ. V was clipped by 4 bases and J by 0 bases; unmatched bases: 2.

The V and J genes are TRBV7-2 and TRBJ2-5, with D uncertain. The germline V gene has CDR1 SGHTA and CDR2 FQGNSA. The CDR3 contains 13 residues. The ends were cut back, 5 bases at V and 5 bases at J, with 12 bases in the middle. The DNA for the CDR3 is TGTGCCAGCAGCCTGAGCCCCGGGGAGACCCAGTACTTC. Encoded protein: CASSLSPGETQYF.

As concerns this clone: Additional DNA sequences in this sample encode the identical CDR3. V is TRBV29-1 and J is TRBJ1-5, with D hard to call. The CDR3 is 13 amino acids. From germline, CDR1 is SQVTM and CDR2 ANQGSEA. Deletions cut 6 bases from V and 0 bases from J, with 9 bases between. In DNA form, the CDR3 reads TGCAGCGTCGGCCCCTCTAGCAATCAGCCCCAGCATTTT. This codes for CSVGPSSNQPQHF.

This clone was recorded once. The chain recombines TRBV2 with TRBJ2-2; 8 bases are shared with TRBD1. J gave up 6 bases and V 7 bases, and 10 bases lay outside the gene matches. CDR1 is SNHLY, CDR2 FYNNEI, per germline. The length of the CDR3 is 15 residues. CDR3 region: CASKPATGASGELFF. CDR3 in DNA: TGTGCCAGCAAGCCCGCGACAGGGGCGTCCGGGGAGCTGTTTTTT.

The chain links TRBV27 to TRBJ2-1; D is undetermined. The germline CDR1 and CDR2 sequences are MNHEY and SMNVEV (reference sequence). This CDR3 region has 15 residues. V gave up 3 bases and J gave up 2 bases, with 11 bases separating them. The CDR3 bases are TGTGCCAGCAGTTTTGACCGCACCGCCTACAATGAGCAGTTCTTC. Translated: CASSFDRTAYNEQFF.

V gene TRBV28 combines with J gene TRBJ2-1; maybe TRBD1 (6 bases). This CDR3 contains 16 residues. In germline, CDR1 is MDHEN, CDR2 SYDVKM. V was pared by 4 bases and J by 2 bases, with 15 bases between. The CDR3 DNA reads TGTGCCAGCAGTTCCCCGGGACAAGAAGCCTACAATGAGCAGTTCTTC. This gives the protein CASSSPGQEAYNEQFF. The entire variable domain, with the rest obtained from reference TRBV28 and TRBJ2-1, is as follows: DVKVTQSSRYLVKRTGEKVFLECVQDMDHENMFWYRQDPGLGLRLIYFSYDVKMKEKGDIPEGYSVSREKKERFSLILESASTNQTSMYLCASSSPGQEAYNEQFFGPGTRLTVL.

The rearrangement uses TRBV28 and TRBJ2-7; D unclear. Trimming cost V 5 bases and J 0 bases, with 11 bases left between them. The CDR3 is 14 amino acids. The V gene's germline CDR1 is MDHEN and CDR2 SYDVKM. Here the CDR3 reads CASSPPAGSYEQYF. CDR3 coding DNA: TGTGCCAGCAGTCCCCCCGCAGGCTCCTACGAGCAGTACTTC.

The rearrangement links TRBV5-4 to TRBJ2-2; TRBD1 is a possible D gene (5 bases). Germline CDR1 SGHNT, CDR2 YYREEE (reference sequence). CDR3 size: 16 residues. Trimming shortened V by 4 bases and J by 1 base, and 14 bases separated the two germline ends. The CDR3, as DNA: TGTGCCAGCAGCCATGGGGCGGAGAAGAACACCGGGGAGCTGTTTTTT. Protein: CASSHGAEKNTGELFF.

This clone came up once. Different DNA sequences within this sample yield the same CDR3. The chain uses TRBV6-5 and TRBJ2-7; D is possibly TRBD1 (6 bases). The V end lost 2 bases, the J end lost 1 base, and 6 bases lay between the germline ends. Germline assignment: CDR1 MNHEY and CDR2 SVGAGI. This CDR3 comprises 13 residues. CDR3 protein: CASSYGTSYEQYF. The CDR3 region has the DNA TGTGCCAGCAGTTACGGGACATCCTACGAGCAGTACTTC.

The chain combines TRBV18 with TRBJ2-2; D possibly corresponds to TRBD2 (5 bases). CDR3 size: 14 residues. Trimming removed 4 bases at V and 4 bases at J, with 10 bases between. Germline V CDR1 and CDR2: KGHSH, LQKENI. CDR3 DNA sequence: TGTGCCAGCTCACGGAACCGGGGCACCGGGGAGCTGTTTTTT. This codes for CASSRNRGTGELFF.

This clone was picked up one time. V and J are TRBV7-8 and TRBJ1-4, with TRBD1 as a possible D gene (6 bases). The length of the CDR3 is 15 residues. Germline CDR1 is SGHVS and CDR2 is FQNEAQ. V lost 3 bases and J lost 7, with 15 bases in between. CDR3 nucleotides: TGTGCCAGCAGCTTTGAGGGGGGTTCAGGTGAAAAACTGTTTTTT. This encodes CASSFEGGSGEKLFF.

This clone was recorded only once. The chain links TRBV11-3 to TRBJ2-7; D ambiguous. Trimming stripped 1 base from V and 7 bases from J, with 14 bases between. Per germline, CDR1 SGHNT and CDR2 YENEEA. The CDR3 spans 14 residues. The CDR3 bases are TGTGCCAGCAGCTTAGGGGCCCGGGTTTTGGAGCAGTACTTC. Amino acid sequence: CASSLGARVLEQYF.

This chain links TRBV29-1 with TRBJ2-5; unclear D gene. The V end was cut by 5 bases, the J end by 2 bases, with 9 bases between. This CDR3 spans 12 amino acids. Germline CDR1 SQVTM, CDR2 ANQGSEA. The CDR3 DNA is TGCAGCGTTCGAACTCGTCAAGAGACCCAGTACTTC. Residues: CSVRTRQETQYF.

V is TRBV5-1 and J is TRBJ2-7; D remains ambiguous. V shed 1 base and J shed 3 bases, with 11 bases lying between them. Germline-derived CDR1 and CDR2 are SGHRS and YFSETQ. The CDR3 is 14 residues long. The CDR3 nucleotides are TGCGCCAGCAGCTTGACTTCTGATCGCTACGAGCAGTACTTC. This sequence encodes CASSLTSDRYEQYF.

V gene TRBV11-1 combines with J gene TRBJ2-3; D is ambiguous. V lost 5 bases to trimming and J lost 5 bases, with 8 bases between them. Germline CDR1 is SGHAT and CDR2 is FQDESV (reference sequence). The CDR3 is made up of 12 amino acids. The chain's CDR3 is CASSPGLDTQYF. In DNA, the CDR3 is TGTGCCAGCAGCCCTGGATTAGATACGCAGTATTTT.

The CDR3: CASSPGSMNTEAFF. CDR3 in DNA: TGCGCCAGCAGCCCAGGGTCGATGAACACTGAAGCTTTCTTT. The chain joins TRBV4-1 to TRBJ1-1; maybe TRBD1 (5 bases). V was pared by 4 bases and J by 0 bases, with 9 bases between. The CDR3 extends over 14 amino acids. Germline CDR1 is MGHRA and CDR2 is YSYEKL.

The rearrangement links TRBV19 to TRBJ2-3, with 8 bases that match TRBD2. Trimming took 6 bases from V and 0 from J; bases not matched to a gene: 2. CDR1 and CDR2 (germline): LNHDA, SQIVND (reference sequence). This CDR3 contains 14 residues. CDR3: CASRASGSTDTQYF. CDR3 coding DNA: TGTGCCAGTAGGGCTAGCGGGAGCACAGATACGCAGTATTTT.